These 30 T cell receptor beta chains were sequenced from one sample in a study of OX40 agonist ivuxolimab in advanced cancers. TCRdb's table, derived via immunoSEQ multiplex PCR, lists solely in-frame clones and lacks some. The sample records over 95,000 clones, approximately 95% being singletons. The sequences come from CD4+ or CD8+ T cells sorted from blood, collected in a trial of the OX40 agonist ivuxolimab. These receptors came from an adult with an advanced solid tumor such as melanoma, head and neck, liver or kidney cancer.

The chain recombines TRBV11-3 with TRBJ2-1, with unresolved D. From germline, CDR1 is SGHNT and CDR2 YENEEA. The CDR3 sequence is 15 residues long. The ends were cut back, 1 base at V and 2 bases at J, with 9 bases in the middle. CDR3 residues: CASSLGQAAYNEQFF. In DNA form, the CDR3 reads TGTGCCAGCAGCTTAGGGCAGGCCGCCTACAATGAGCAGTTCTTC. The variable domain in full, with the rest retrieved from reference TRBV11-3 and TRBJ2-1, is EAGVVQSPRYKIIEKKQPVAFWCNPISGHNTLYWYLQNLGQGPELLIRYENEEAVDDSQLPKDRFSAERLKGVDSTLKIQPAELGDSAVYLCASSLGQAAYNEQFFGPGTRLTVL.

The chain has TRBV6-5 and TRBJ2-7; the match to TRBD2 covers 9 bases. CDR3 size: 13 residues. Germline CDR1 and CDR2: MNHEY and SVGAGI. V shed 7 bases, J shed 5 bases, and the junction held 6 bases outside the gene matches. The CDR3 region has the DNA TGTGCCAGCAATCCGGGACTAGCTGACGAGCAGTACTTC. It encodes CASNPGLADEQYF.

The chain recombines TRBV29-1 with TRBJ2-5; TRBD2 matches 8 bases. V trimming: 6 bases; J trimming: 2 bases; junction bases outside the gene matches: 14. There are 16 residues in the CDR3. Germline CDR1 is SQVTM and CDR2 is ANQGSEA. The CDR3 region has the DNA TGCAGCGTGATTCCGGGACTAGAGGTCTCTCAAGAGACCCAGTACTTC. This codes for CSVIPGLEVSQETQYF. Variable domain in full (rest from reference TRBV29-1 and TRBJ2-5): SAVISQKPSRDICQRGTSLTIQCQVDSQVTMMFWYRQQPGQSLTLIATANQGSEATYESGFVIDKFPISRPNLTFSTLTVSNMSPEDSSIYLCSVIPGLEVSQETQYFGPGTRLLVL.

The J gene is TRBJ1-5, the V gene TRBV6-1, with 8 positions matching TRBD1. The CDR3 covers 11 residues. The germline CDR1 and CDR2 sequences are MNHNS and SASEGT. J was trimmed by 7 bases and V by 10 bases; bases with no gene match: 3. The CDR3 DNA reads TGTGCCACAGGGGGCGACCAGCCCCAGCATTTT. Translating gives CATGGDQPQHF.

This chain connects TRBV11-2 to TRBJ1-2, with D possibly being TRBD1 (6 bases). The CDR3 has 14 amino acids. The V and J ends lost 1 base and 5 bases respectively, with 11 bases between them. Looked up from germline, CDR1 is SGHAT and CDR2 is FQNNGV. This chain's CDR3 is CASSLVGTFYGYTF. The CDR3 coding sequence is TGTGCCAGCAGCTTAGTAGGGACATTTTATGGCTACACCTTC.

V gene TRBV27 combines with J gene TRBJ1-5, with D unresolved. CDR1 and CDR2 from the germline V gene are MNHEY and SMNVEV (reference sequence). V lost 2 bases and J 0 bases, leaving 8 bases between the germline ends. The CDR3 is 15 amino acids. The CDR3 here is CASSLTAYSNQPQHF. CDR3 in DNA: TGTGCCAGCAGTTTAACAGCTTATAGCAATCAGCCCCAGCATTTT.

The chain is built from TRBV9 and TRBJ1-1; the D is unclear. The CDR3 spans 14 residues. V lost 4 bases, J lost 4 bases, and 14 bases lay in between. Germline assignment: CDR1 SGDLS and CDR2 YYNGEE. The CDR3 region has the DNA TGTGCCAGCAGCCCAGGAGGGCCGGGCACTGAAGCTTTCTTT. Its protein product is CASSPGGPGTEAFF.

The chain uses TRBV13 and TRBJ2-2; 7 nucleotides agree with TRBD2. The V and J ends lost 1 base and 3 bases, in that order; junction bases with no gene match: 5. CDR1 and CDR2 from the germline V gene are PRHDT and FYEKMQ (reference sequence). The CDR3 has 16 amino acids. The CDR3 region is CASSLEGLADTGELFF. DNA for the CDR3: TGTGCCAGCAGCTTAGAGGGTCTAGCGGACACCGGGGAGCTGTTTTTT.

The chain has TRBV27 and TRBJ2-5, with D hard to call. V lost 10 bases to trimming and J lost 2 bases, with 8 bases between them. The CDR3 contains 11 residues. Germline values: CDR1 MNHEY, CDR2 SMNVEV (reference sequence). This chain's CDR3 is CATAHQETQYF. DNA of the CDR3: TGTGCCACCGCCCATCAAGAGACCCAGTACTTC.

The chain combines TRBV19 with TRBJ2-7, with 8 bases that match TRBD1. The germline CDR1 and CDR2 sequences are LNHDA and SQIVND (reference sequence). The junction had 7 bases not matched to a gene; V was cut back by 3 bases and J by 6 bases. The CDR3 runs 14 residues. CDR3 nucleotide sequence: TGTGCCAGTAGTATGAGGGGACAGGAATTCGAGCAGTACTTC. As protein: CASSMRGQEFEQYF.

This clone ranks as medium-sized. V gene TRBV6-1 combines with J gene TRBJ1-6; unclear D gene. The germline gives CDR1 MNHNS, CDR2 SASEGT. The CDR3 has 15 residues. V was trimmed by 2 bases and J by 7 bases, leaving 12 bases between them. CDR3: CASSERGSPNSPLHF. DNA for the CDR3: TGTGCCAGCAGTGAACGCGGGAGCCCCAATTCACCCCTCCACTTT.

The CDR3 coding sequence is TGTGCCAGCAGCTATAGCGGCTCCTACGAGCAGTACTTC. It translates to CASSYSGSYEQYF. This chain connects TRBV7-2 to TRBJ2-7, with D tentatively TRBD2 (6 bases). Trimming cost V 4 bases and J 0 bases, with 7 bases left between them. Germline CDR1 reads SGHTA; CDR2 reads FQGNSA. This CDR3 comprises 13 residues.

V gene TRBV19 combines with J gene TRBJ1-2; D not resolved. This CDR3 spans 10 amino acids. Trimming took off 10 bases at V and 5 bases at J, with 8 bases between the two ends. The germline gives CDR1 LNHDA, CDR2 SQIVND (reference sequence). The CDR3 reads CATSSYGYTF. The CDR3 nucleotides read TGTGCCACCTCATCATATGGCTACACCTTC.

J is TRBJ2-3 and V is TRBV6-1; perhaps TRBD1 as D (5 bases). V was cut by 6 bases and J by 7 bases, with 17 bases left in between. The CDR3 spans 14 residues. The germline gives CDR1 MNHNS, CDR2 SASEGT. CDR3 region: CASRKTLTAYTQYF. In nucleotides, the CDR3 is TGTGCCAGCAGGAAAACCCTGACAGCTTATACGCAGTATTTT.

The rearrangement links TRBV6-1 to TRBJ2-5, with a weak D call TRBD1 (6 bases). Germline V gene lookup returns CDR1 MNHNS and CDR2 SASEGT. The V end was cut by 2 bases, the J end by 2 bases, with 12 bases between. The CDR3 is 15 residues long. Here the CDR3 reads CASSEYRVKQETQYF. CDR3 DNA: TGTGCCAGCAGTGAATACAGGGTAAAACAAGAGACCCAGTACTTC.

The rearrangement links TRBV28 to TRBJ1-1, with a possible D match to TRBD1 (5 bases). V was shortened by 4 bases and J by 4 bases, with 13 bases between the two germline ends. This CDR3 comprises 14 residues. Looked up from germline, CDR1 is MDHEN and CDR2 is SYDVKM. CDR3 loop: CASSSPGVGTEAFF. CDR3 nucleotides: TGTGCCAGCAGTTCCCCGGGGGTGGGCACTGAAGCTTTCTTT.

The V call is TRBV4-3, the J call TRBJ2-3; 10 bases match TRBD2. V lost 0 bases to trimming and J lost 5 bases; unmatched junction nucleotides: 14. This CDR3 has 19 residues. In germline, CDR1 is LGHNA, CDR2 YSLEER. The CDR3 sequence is CASSQEEGLADSRGDTQYF. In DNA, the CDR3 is TGCGCCAGCAGCCAAGAGGAAGGACTAGCGGACTCACGGGGAGATACGCAGTATTTT.

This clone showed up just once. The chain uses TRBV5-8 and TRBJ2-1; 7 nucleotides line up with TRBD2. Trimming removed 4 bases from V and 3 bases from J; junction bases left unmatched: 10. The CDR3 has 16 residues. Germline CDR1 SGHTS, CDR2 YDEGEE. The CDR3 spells CASSLLSSGYYNEQFF. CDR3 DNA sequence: TGTGCCAGCAGCCTCCTATCTAGCGGATACTACAATGAGCAGTTCTTC.

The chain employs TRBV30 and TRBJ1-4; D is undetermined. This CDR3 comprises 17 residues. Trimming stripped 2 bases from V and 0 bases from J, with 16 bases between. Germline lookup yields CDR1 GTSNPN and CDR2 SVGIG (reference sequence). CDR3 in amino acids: CAWSRAYNRATNEKLFF. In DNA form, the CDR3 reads TGTGCCTGGAGTAGAGCTTACAACCGGGCAACTAATGAAAAACTGTTTTTT. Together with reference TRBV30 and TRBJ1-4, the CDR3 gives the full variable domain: SQTIHQWPATLVQPVGSPLSLECTVEGTSNPNLYWYRQAAGRGLQLLFYSVGIGQISSEVPQNLSASRPQDRQFILSSKKLLLSDSGFYLCAWSRAYNRATNEKLFFGSGTQLSVL.

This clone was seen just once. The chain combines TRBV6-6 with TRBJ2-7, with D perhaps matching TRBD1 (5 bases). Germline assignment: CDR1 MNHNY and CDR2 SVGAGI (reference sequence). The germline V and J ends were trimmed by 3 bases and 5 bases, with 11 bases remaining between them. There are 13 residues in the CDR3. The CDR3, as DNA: TGTGCCAGCAGTTATGCAGGGTTTAACGAGCAGTACTTC. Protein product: CASSYAGFNEQYF.

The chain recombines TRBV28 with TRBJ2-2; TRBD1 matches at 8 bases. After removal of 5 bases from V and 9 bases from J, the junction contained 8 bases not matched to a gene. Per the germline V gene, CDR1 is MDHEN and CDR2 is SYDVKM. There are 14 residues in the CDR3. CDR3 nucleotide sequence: TGTGCCAGCAGTCCGGACAGGGTAAAGCGGGAGCTGTTTTTT. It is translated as CASSPDRVKRELFF.

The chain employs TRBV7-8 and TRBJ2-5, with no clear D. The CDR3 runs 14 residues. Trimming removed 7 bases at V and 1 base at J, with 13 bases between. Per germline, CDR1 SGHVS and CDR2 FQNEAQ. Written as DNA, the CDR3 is TGTGCCAGCAACCCTAACAGCGTCCAAGAGACCCAGTACTTC. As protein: CASNPNSVQETQYF.

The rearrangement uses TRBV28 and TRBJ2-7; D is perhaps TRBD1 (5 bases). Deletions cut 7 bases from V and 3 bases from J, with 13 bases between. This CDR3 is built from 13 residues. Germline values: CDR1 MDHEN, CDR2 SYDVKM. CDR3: CASMGLLHYEQYF. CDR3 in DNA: TGTGCCAGCATGGGGCTCCTACACTACGAGCAGTACTTC.

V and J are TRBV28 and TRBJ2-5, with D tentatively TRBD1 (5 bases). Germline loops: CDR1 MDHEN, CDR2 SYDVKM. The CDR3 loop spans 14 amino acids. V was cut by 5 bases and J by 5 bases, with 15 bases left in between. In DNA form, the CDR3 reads TGTGCCAGCAGTCGGACACTTGAGTGGGAGACCCAGTACTTC. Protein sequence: CASSRTLEWETQYF.

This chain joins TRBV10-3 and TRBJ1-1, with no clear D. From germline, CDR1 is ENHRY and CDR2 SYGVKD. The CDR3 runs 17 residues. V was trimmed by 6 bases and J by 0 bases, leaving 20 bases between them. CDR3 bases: TGTGCCATCAGGGATGGAGATGCGGCCAGCTTGAACACTGAAGCTTTCTTT. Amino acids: CAIRDGDAASLNTEAFF.

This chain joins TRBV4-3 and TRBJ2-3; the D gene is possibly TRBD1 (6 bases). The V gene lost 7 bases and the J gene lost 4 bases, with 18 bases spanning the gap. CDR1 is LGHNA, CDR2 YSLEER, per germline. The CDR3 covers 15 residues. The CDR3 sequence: CASTWAGAAADTQYF. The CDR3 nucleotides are TGCGCCAGCACCTGGGCAGGGGCGGCGGCAGATACGCAGTATTTT.

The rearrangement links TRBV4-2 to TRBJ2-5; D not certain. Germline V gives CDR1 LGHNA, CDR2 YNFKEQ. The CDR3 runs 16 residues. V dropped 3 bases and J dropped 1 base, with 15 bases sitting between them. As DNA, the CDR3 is TGTGCCAGCAGCCAGAAGGGTGTACGCCCCCAAGAGACCCAGTACTTC. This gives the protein CASSQKGVRPQETQYF.

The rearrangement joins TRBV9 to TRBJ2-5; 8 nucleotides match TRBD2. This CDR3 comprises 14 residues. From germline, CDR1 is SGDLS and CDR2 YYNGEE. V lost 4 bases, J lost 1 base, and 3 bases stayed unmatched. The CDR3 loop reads CASSPTSGQETQYF. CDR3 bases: TGTGCCAGCAGCCCCACTAGCGGCCAAGAGACCCAGTACTTC.

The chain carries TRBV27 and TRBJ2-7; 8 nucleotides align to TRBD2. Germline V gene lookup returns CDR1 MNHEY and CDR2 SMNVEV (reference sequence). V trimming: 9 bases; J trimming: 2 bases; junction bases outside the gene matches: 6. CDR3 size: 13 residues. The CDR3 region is CASKKRGTYEQYF. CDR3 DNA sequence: TGTGCCAGTAAGAAGCGGGGGACCTACGAGCAGTACTTC.

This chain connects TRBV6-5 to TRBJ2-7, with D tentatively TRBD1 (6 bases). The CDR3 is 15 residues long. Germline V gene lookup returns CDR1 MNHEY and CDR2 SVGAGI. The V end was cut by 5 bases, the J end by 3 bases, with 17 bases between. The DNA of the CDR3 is TGTGCCAGCAGTACATCTAGACAGGATGGCTACGAGCAGTACTTC. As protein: CASSTSRQDGYEQYF.